This T cell receptor (beta chain) was sequenced in a study of T cells in Graves' hyperthyroidism and ophthalmopathy. Study-level points and caveats: Median prediction lead before ophthalmopathy onset was about 6.5 months with the model.

V lost 3 bases, J lost 2 bases, and 14 bases lay in between. This CDR3 contains 15 residues. The germline gives CDR1 SGDLS, CDR2 YYNGEE. What was amplified from RNA transcripts were TCR beta CDR3 regions. Using the HTBI primer set, a first-round RT-PCR was run on the TCR CDR3. TCRdb redid the calling of the multiplex PCR reads with MiXCR, one entry per CDR3 protein. The sample includes about 520,000 distinct CDR3 sequences, approximately 24% of them seen just once. This clonotype has at least ten counts. Its matching antigen is unknown. The receptor's source is a woman in her 30s with Graves' ophthalmopathy. The sample was blood. The rearrangement joins TRBV9 to TRBJ1-2; no clear D gene. DNA for the CDR3: TGTGCCAGCAGCGCCCCGGTAGAGCTGAACTATGGCTACACCTTC. Protein product: CASSAPVELNYGYTF.